This T cell receptor (beta chain) was captured by sequencing in a study of circulating and synovial CD4+ cells in juvenile arthritis. Study-wide results and caveats: Some such blood samples were as oligoclonal as synovium.

The table lists this clone with a count of one. Its matching antigen is unknown. In the same sample, other DNA sequences code for this CDR3. Libraries were prepared by immunoSEQ multiplex PCR; TCRdb keeps only in-frame clonotypes and omits some of them. The sample lists 14,000 or so clones; approximately 80% were seen once. Trimming cost V 4 bases and J 5 bases; bases outside gene matches: 11. Germline lookup yields CDR1 SGHTA and CDR2 FQGNSA. The CDR3 has 16 residues. This TCR derives from a human patient with juvenile idiopathic arthritis. Some clones in this sample may be carry-over from other donors' samples. The chain is built from TRBV7-2 and TRBJ2-5, with 9 bases fitting TRBD2. Sequenced input: CD4+ T cells from synovial fluid. The chain's CDR3 is CASSYGLAGGRETQYF. CDR3 sequence (DNA): TGTGCCAGCAGCTACGGACTGGCGGGGGGGAGGGAGACCCAGTACTTC.